This TCR beta chain was sequenced during a study of shared clonotypes between healthy human individuals. The germline V gene encodes CDR1 SGHAT and CDR2 FQDESV (reference sequence). The V end was cut by 5 bases, the J end by 2 bases, with 12 bases between. This CDR3 has 14 residues. Sequencing used immunoSEQ multiplex PCR; TCRdb keeps in-frame clones, though not all of them. Found here are about 680,000 clones, about three quarters of them singletons; the top ten hold roughly 1.9%. This receptor was obtained from a woman between 25 and 40 years old in good health. The specimen sequenced was memory CD4+ T cells sorted from blood. As for subset: CD45RA-negative fraction. V and J are TRBV11-1 and TRBJ1-1; D remains ambiguous. The DNA of the CDR3 is TGTGCCAGCAGCGTCCAACCCACTAACACTGAAGCTTTCTTT. It codes for CASSVQPTNTEAFF.